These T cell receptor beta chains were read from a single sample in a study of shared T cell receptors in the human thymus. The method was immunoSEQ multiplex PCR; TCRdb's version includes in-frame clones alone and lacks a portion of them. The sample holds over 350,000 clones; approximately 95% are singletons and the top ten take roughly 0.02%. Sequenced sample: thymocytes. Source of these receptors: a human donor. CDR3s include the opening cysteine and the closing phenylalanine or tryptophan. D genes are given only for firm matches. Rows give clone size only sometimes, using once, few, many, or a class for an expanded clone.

CASSPEGLAGSYNEQFF | TGTGCCAGCAGTCCCGAGGGACTAGCGGGGTCCTACAATGAGCAGTTCTTC | TRBD2 | TRBJ2-1 | TRBV28 | once
CASSFPGSGDTGELFF | TGTGCCAGCAGTTTCCCGGGGAGCGGGGACACCGGGGAGCTGTTTTTT | TRBD2 | TRBJ2-2 | TRBV27 | .
CASSMRFSGGRVDIQYF | TGTGCCAGTAGTATGCGTTTCTCTGGAGGGAGGGTGGACATTCAGTACTTC | TRBD2 | TRBJ2-4 | TRBV19 | .
CASRRPGQGTEKLFF | TGTGCCAGCAGGAGGCCGGGACAGGGGACTGAAAAACTGTTTTTT | TRBD1 | TRBJ1-4 | TRBV28 | .
CASSLGLAVPYEQYF | TGTGCCAGCAGCTTGGGACTAGCGGTCCCATACGAGCAGTACTTC | TRBD2 | TRBJ2-7 | TRBV5-4 | .
CASSSPFRNRVSTTGELFF | TGTGCCAGCAGTTCACCCTTCCGAAACAGGGTCTCCACGACCGGGGAGCTGTTTTTT | . | TRBJ2-2 | TRBV27 | .
CASSPRTGRGNTIYF | TGTGCCAGCAGTCCCCGGACCGGGCGGGGGAACACCATATATTTT | . | TRBJ1-3 | TRBV6-6 | once
CASRPRASRRGHGNTEAFF | TGTGCAAGTCGCCCCCGTGCAAGCAGGAGGGGTCATGGGAACACTGAAGCTTTCTTT | . | TRBJ1-1 | TRBV12-2 | .
CASSFPSPTYGEQFF | TGTGCCAGCAGTTTCCCTAGCCCTACCTATGGTGAGCAGTTCTTC | . | TRBJ2-1 | TRBV27 | .
CASSLSQGTDTQYF | TGTGCCAGCAGCTTAAGTCAGGGAACAGATACGCAGTATTTT | . | TRBJ2-3 | TRBV7-3 | .
CASSRRGEGTEAFF | TGCGCCAGCAGCCGCCGGGGCGAGGGCACTGAAGCTTTCTTT | . | TRBJ1-1 | TRBV4-1 | once
CASSRTGGEADTQYF | TGTGCCAGCAGTCGGACAGGGGGCGAAGCGGATACGCAGTATTTT | TRBD1 | TRBJ2-3 | TRBV28 | .
CASKRGHEQFF | TGTGCCAGCAAGAGGGGACATGAGCAGTTCTTC | . | TRBJ2-1 | TRBV6-1 | .
CASAGLVGGTGASQPQHF | TGTGCCTCCGCGGGACTGGTCGGGGGGACAGGGGCTTCTCAGCCCCAGCATTTT | TRBD1 | TRBJ1-5 | TRBV28 | .
CASRFNQPQHF | TGTGCAAGTCGGTTCAATCAGCCCCAGCATTTT | . | TRBJ1-5 | TRBV12-2 | .
CASSQRGQDQETQYF | TGTGCCAGCAGCCAGAGGGGGCAGGACCAAGAGACCCAGTACTTC | TRBD1 | TRBJ2-5 | TRBV7-6 | once
CASIGSGKAYEQYF | TGTGCCAGCATCGGGAGCGGGAAAGCTTACGAGCAGTACTTC | TRBD2 | TRBJ2-7 | TRBV7-2 | .
CASSEPGRAFF | TGTGCCAGCAGCGAGCCCGGGCGAGCTTTCTTT | . | TRBJ1-1 | TRBV9 | once
CASSDEGDSGNTIYF | TGTGCCAGCAGTGACGAGGGGGACTCTGGAAACACCATATATTTT | . | TRBJ1-3 | TRBV28 | .
CASRMTPGQGALNYGYTF | TGTGCCAGCAGAATGACGCCGGGACAGGGGGCACTGAACTATGGCTACACCTTC | TRBD1 | TRBJ1-2 | TRBV5-6 | .
CASSPHPLGGKSPLHF | TGTGCCAGCAGTCCCCACCCTCTAGGGGGCAAGTCACCCCTCCACTTT | TRBD1 | TRBJ1-6 | TRBV27 | .
CASRTRDSHREQYF | TGTGCCAGCAGAACCCGGGACTCTCATCGGGAGCAGTACTTC | . | TRBJ2-7 | TRBV28 | .
CASSHTAGGSVYEQYF | TGTGCCAGCAGCCATACAGCGGGAGGTTCCGTCTACGAGCAGTACTTC | TRBD2 | TRBJ2-7 | TRBV14 | .
CASSLGLDYPGELFF | TGTGCCAGCAGCTTAGGGTTAGACTATCCCGGGGAGCTGTTTTTT | . | TRBJ2-2 | TRBV7-9 | .
CASSLRSSQEQFF | TGTGCCAGCAGCTTAAGGTCAAGCCAGGAGCAGTTCTTC | . | TRBJ2-1 | TRBV7-9 | .
CAATGGMNTEAFF | TGTGCGGCCACGGGCGGAATGAACACTGAAGCTTTCTTT | . | TRBJ1-1 | TRBV30 | once
CASYFEGGLTNTGELFF | TGCGCCAGCTATTTTGAGGGGGGCCTGACGAACACCGGGGAGCTGTTTTTT | . | TRBJ2-2 | TRBV4-3 | once
CASSAGGGAATNEKLFF | TGTGCCAGCAGTGCGGGAGGGGGGGCCGCAACTAATGAAAAACTGTTTTTT | . | TRBJ1-4 | TRBV9 | .
CASSIQDPLSGNTIYF | TGTGCCAGCAGCATTCAAGACCCACTCTCTGGAAACACCATATATTTT | . | TRBJ1-3 | TRBV11-1 | .
CASRPSGTDTQYF | TGTGCCAGTAGACCTAGCGGCACAGATACGCAGTATTTT | . | TRBJ2-3 | TRBV19 | .
CASTAGQEPYEQYF | TGTGCCAGCACCGCGGGACAGGAGCCCTACGAGCAGTACTTC | TRBD1 | TRBJ2-7 | TRBV6-5 | .
CASSTDRGWNYGYTF | TGTGCCAGCAGCACCGACAGGGGATGGAACTATGGCTACACCTTC | TRBD1 | TRBJ1-2 | TRBV9 | .
CASSAKDRRDTEAFF | TGTGCCAGCAGTGCTAAGGACAGGAGGGACACTGAAGCTTTCTTT | TRBD1 | TRBJ1-1 | TRBV27 | .
CASSQEVWGTPPQGESSYNEQFF | TGTGCCAGCAGCCAAGAGGTTTGGGGGACCCCCCCACAAGGCGAGAGCTCCTACAATGAGCAGTTCTTC | . | TRBJ2-1 | TRBV4-2 | .
CASSFPPNTEAFF | TGTGCCAGCAGCTTTCCCCCGAACACTGAAGCTTTCTTT | . | TRBJ1-1 | TRBV11-2 | .
CASSLAVFSLDRASDTQYF | TGTGCCAGCAGCTTGGCCGTCTTCTCCTTAGACAGGGCGAGCGATACGCAGTATTTT | TRBD1 | TRBJ2-3 | TRBV5-6 | .
CASSIGQGRTGELFF | TGTGCCAGTAGTATCGGGCAGGGGCGAACCGGGGAGCTGTTTTTT | . | TRBJ2-2 | TRBV19 | .
CASRRLAGDQETQYF | TGTGCCAGCAGACGACTAGCGGGAGACCAAGAGACCCAGTACTTC | TRBD2 | TRBJ2-5 | TRBV7-2 | .
CASRGQGSGNTIYF | TGTGCCAGCAGGGGACAGGGCTCTGGAAACACCATATATTTT | TRBD1 | TRBJ1-3 | TRBV6-1 | .
CASSFRVFGYTF | TGTGCCAGCAGCTTCAGGGTATTTGGCTACACCTTC | . | TRBJ1-2 | TRBV5-6 | .
CASSLTRGTYEQYF | TGTGCCAGCAGCTTAACCAGAGGGACCTACGAGCAGTACTTC | . | TRBJ2-7 | TRBV7-8 | once
CASSDPSISYGYTF | TGTGCCAGCAGTGACCCAAGCATTTCATATGGCTACACCTTC | . | TRBJ1-2 | TRBV28 | .
CASSGGTGGTHEQYF | TGTGCCAGCAGTGGTGGGACAGGGGGTACGCACGAGCAGTACTTC | TRBD1 | TRBJ2-7 | TRBV6-1 | .
CASSNPSGLAGERQFF | TGTGCCAGTAGTAACCCCTCGGGACTAGCGGGAGAGAGACAGTTCTTC | TRBD2 | TRBJ2-1 | TRBV19 | .
CATSTAENGTGSDNEQFF | TGTGCCACCAGCACCGCTGAAAACGGGACAGGGAGCGACAATGAGCAGTTCTTC | TRBD1 | TRBJ2-1 | TRBV15 | few
CASSQEIGTGHMNTEAFF | TGTGCCAGCAGCCAAGAGATTGGGACAGGACATATGAACACTGAAGCTTTCTTT | TRBD1 | TRBJ1-1 | TRBV4-2 | .
CASSDVYETGGWNTIYF | TGTGCCAGCAGTGATGTCTATGAGACAGGGGGCTGGAACACCATATATTTT | TRBD1 | TRBJ1-3 | TRBV25-1 | .
CASSIQGLAGSTPLRYNEQFF | TGTGCCAGCAGCATACAGGGACTAGCGGGCTCAACCCCGCTCCGCTACAATGAGCAGTTCTTC | TRBD2 | TRBJ2-1 | TRBV7-8 | .
CASSLPWPGKGSYEQYF | TGCGCCAGCAGCTTGCCCTGGCCAGGGAAGGGGTCCTACGAGCAGTACTTC | . | TRBJ2-7 | TRBV5-1 | .
CASSELEGTDTQYF | TGTGCCAGCAGTGAATTGGAGGGCACAGATACGCAGTATTTT | . | TRBJ2-3 | TRBV25-1 | .
CAWSVLGTGELFF | TGTGCCTGGAGTGTTCTGGGGACCGGGGAGCTGTTTTTT | . | TRBJ2-2 | TRBV30 | .
CASRADRVFYYGYTF | TGTGCCAGCCGTGCAGACAGGGTGTTTTACTATGGCTACACCTTC | TRBD1 | TRBJ1-2 | TRBV28 | .
CASSGDRDSTGANVLTF | TGTGCCAGCAGTGGGGACAGGGACTCAACCGGGGCCAACGTCCTGACTTTC | TRBD1 | TRBJ2-6 | TRBV28 | once
CASSPTPSGQPQHF | TGTGCCAGCTCCCCCACTCCGTCGGGGCAGCCCCAGCATTTT | . | TRBJ1-5 | TRBV18 | .